A single sample is the source of the 23 T cell receptor beta chains below, sequenced in a study of cytomegalovirus exposure and HLA in healthy donors. Both 60 Vbeta primers and 13 Jbeta primers went into the PCR. Profiled with immunoSEQ multiplex PCR; TCRdb holds only in-frame clones, not every one. Among around 90,000 clones listed, roughly 79% were seen once. The sample taken for sequencing was PBMCs. These receptors all come from a man aged 25 to 40 in good health and CMV-seronegative.

On this clone: The missing conserved phenylalanine or tryptophan at the end of this CDR3 makes a read error likely. The genes are TRBV10-1 and TRBJ2-7; possible D gene TRBD1, 6 bases. CDR1 is WNHNN and CDR2 is SYGVQD in the germline V gene (reference sequence). The CDR3 is 16 amino acids. The germline V and J ends were trimmed by 6 bases and 3 bases, with 21 bases remaining between them. CDR3 nucleotides: TGCGCCAGCAGCCGGGACACCCAAAGGCATCTCTACGAGCAGTACCTC. Translated, it gives CASSRDTQRHLYEQYL.

The rearrangement joins TRBV19 to TRBJ1-1; D possibly corresponds to TRBD1 (5 bases). The germline CDR1 and CDR2 sequences are LNHDA and SQIVND (reference sequence). The CDR3 runs 15 residues. The V end was cut by 4 bases, the J end by 0 bases, with 12 bases between. CDR3 in amino acids: CASSSTGGMNTEAFF. CDR3 bases: TGTGCCAGTAGTAGTACAGGAGGGATGAACACTGAAGCTTTCTTT.

This clone was observed a few times. The rearrangement uses TRBV2 and TRBJ1-1; possibly TRBD1 for D (6 bases). Germline CDR1 reads SNHLY; CDR2 reads FYNNEI. Trimming shortened V by 7 bases and J by 1 base, and 10 bases separated the two germline ends. The CDR3 is 13 residues long. CDR3 nucleotides: TGTGCCAGCACTTGGACAGAGAACACTGAAGCTTTCTTT. Protein product: CASTWTENTEAFF.

This chain connects TRBV9 to TRBJ2-5, with TRBD2 identical over 8 bases. CDR1 and CDR2 from the germline V gene are SGDLS and YYNGEE. This CDR3 has 17 amino acids. V trimming: 6 bases; J trimming: 1 base; junction bases outside the gene matches: 14. The CDR3 is CASNEGRSSGPQETQYF. The CDR3 DNA is TGTGCCAGCAACGAAGGGAGGTCTAGCGGGCCCCAAGAGACCCAGTACTTC.

The chain couples TRBV7-2 to TRBJ1-2; D perhaps matches TRBD1 (6 bases). CDR1 and CDR2 (germline): SGHTA, FQGNSA. With 8 bases removed from V and 8 bases from J, the gap between germline ends came to 18 bases. The CDR3 is made up of 13 amino acids. In nucleotides, the CDR3 is TGTGCCAGCTCGTTGGGGGCCCGAAGGGGCTACACCTTC. It encodes CASSLGARRGYTF.

The chain recombines TRBV14 with TRBJ2-7; 7 positions agree with TRBD2. V gave up 3 bases and J gave up 4 bases; unmatched junction bases: 0. Germline CDR1 is SGHDN and CDR2 is FVKESK. The CDR3 has 12 amino acids. CDR3 nucleotides: TGTGCCAGCAGCCAGCGGGGGTACGAGCAGTACGTC. It specifies CASSQRGYEQYV.

This clone was counted once. In DNA, the CDR3 is TGCGCCAGCGGCTCCCCGGGGGGCAGAGGCGACTATGGCTACACCTTC. Residues: CASGSPGGRGDYGYTF. The chain joins TRBV5-1 to TRBJ1-2, with a possible D match to TRBD1 (6 bases). The CDR3 extends over 16 amino acids. V lost 7 bases and J lost 3, with 22 bases in between. Germline V CDR1 and CDR2: SGHRS, YFSETQ.

This sequence joins TRBV5-6 and TRBJ1-6, with D perhaps matching TRBD1 (6 bases). Trimming took 0 bases from V and 6 from J, leaving 10 bases between them. There are 15 residues in the CDR3. Germline V gives CDR1 SGHDT, CDR2 YYEEEE. The CDR3 nucleotides read TGTGCCAGCAGCTTGGAAGCAGGGGTTAATTCACCCCTCCACTTT. Its protein is CASSLEAGVNSPLHF.

The chain employs TRBV28 and TRBJ1-2; 10 bases align to TRBD1. V was clipped by 4 bases and J by 6 bases; unmatched bases: 5. From germline, CDR1 is MDHEN and CDR2 SYDVKM. The CDR3 extends over 14 amino acids. This CDR3 is CASSSGQGRNGYTF. DNA for the CDR3: TGTGCCAGCAGTTCGGGACAGGGGCGAAATGGCTACACCTTC.

This CDR3 is CASSASGGAGETQYF. CDR3 in DNA: TGTGCCAGTAGTGCCAGCGGGGGGGCTGGAGAGACCCAGTACTTC. The chain employs TRBV19 and TRBJ2-5; 10 bases line up with TRBD2. CDR1 and CDR2 (germline): LNHDA, SQIVND (reference sequence). The V and J ends lost 5 bases and 4 bases, in that order; junction bases with no gene match: 7. The CDR3 covers 15 residues.

The chain has TRBV7-2 and TRBJ1-1; D unresolved. Trimming shortened V by 5 bases and J by 6 bases, and 10 bases separated the two germline ends. The length of the CDR3 is 12 residues. Germline values: CDR1 SGHTA, CDR2 FQGNSA. CDR3 nucleotide sequence: TGTGCCAGCAGCGCATGGCAAGCTGAAGCTTTCTTT. This translates into CASSAWQAEAFF.

The CDR3 DNA is TGTGCCAGTAGTCGGGACATCAGGCGAGGGTCGATGGGCTACACCTTC. Translating it yields CASSRDIRRGSMGYTF. The rearrangement links TRBV19 to TRBJ1-2; perhaps TRBD1 as D (6 bases). Trimming pared 5 bases from V and 8 bases from J, leaving 24 bases between. The V gene's germline CDR1 is LNHDA and CDR2 SQIVND (reference sequence). The CDR3 is 16 residues long.

This clone was observed a single time. This sequence joins TRBV9 and TRBJ1-5; TRBD1 aligns across 9 bases. Trimming took 4 bases from V and 4 from J; bases not matched to a gene: 9. Germline V gene lookup returns CDR1 SGDLS and CDR2 YYNGEE. This CDR3 has 16 residues. CDR3 sequence (DNA): TGTGCCAGCAGCCTTGGGACAGGGACGTCAAATCAGCCCCAGCATTTT. This translates into CASSLGTGTSNQPQHF.

The chain joins TRBV5-1 to TRBJ1-2; 8 bases are shared with TRBD1. V trimming: 5 bases; J trimming: 4 bases; junction bases outside the gene matches: 7. Germline V gene data show CDR1 as SGHRS and CDR2 as YFSETQ. CDR3 length: 14 residues. Here the CDR3 reads CASSAQGDLYGYTF. The CDR3 DNA follows: TGCGCCAGCAGTGCACAGGGGGATCTCTATGGCTACACCTTC.

This clone appeared once. The V call is TRBV7-2, the J call TRBJ1-2; maybe TRBD1 (5 bases). The CDR3 is 13 residues long. CDR1 SGHTA and CDR2 FQGNSA come from the germline V gene. Trimming removed 5 bases from V and 7 bases from J, with 14 bases in between. The CDR3 protein is CASSQQGLSGYTF. The CDR3 nucleotides are TGTGCCAGCAGCCAGCAGGGACTCTCTGGCTACACCTTC. Variable domain in full (rest from reference TRBV7-2 and TRBJ1-2): GAGVSQSPSNKVTEKGKDVELRCDPISGHTALYWYRQSLGQGLEFLIYFQGNSAPDKSGLPSDRFSAERTGGSVSTLTIQRTQQEDSAVYLCASSQQGLSGYTFGSGTRLTVV.

V is TRBV2 and J is TRBJ1-1; 8 nucleotides match TRBD1. Per the germline V gene, CDR1 is SNHLY and CDR2 is FYNNEI. The V gene end was trimmed by 4 bases and the J gene end by 4 bases; junction bases not matched to a gene: 8. There are 15 residues in the CDR3. The CDR3 loop is CASSGETGAGTEAFF. CDR3 nucleotide sequence: TGTGCCAGCAGTGGAGAGACAGGGGCCGGCACTGAAGCTTTCTTT.

V is TRBV6-5 and J is TRBJ1-2; 9 bases map to TRBD1. CDR1 MNHEY and CDR2 SVGAGI come from the germline V gene. The CDR3 extends over 13 amino acids. Losses at the gene ends were 5 bases for V and 9 bases for J; bases not matched to a gene: 7. The CDR3, as DNA: TGTGCCAGCAGTAGGACAGGGGTGGATCGCTACACCTTC. It is translated as CASSRTGVDRYTF.

CDR3 DNA: TGTGCCAGCCGAAAGAGAGGGACAGCTAACTATGGCTACACCTTC. This gives the protein CASRKRGTANYGYTF. This chain links TRBV27 with TRBJ1-2, with 7 bases matching TRBD1. The CDR3 covers 15 residues. The V and J ends lost 8 bases and 0 bases, in that order; junction bases with no gene match: 9. In germline, CDR1 is MNHEY, CDR2 SMNVEV (reference sequence).

This chain connects TRBV7-9 to TRBJ1-2, with TRBD1 as a possible D gene (6 bases). V dropped 2 bases and J dropped 2 bases, with 15 bases sitting between them. The germline CDR1 and CDR2 sequences are SEHNR and FQNEAQ (reference sequence). There are 16 residues in the CDR3. The CDR3 DNA sequence: TGTGCCAGCAGCTTATGGCAGGACAGTCCCAACTATGGCTACACCTTC. This gives the protein CASSLWQDSPNYGYTF.

The rearrangement links TRBV19 to TRBJ2-4; 10 bases align to TRBD1. The CDR3 sequence is 16 residues long. Germline values: CDR1 LNHDA, CDR2 SQIVND (reference sequence). Trimming at V came to 1 base and at J to 8 bases, leaving 8 bases not matched to a gene. The CDR3 reads CASSIGAGTGEDIQYF. CDR3 coding DNA: TGTGCCAGTAGTATAGGCGCCGGGACAGGGGAAGACATTCAGTACTTC.

The chain links TRBV4-3 to TRBJ1-5; TRBD1 is a possible D gene (5 bases). CDR1 LGHNA and CDR2 YSLEER come from the germline V gene. The germline V and J ends were trimmed by 2 bases and 6 bases, with 11 bases remaining between them. The CDR3 covers 14 residues. As DNA, the CDR3 is TGCGCCAGCAGCCAAAGCAGGGTGGGTCAGCCCCAGCATTTT. Its protein product is CASSQSRVGQPQHF.

This rearrangement joins TRBV6-5 to TRBJ1-2; TRBD1 might be the D (6 bases). Germline values: CDR1 MNHEY, CDR2 SVGAGI. The CDR3 spans 13 residues. V was clipped by 4 bases and J by 8 bases, with 14 bases between them. This CDR3 reads CASSFGGGEGYTF. The CDR3 bases are TGTGCCAGCAGTTTTGGGGGGGGCGAGGGCTACACCTTC.

The rearrangement joins TRBV7-9 to TRBJ1-1; a weak D match, TRBD1 (6 bases). V gave up 3 bases and J gave up 5 bases, with 13 bases separating them. The CDR3 is 14 amino acids. In germline, CDR1 is SEHNR, CDR2 FQNEAQ (reference sequence). The CDR3 region has the DNA TGTGCCAGCAGCTTGGGGACCCAGGGGACTGAAGCTTTCTTT. Its translation is CASSLGTQGTEAFF.